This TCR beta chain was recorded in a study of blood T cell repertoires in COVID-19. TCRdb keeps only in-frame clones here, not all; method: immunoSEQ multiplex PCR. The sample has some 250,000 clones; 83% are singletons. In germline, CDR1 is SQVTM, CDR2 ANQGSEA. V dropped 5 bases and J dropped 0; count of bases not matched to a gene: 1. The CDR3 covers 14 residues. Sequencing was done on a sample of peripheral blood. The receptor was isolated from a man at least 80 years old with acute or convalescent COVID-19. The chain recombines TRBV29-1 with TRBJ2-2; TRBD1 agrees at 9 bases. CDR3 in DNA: TGCAGCGTTACAGGGGGCGCGAACACCGGGGAGCTGTTTTTT. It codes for CSVTGGANTGELFF.